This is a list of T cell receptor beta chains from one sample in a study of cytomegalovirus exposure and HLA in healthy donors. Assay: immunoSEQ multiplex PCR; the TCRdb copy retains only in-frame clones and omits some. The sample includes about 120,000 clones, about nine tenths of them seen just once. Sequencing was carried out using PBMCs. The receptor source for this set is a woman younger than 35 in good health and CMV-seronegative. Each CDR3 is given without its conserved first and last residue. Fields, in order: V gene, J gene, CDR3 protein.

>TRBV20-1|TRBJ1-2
SASTGGGYT
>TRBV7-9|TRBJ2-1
ASTPDRGTNYNEQF
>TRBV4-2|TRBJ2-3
ASSQGSGSTDTQY
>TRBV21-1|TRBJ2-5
ASSKASRGSGIYQETQY
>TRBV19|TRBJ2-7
ASSIQGSNYEQY
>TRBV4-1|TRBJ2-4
ASSQEWYRARSENIQY
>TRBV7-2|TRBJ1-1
ASSLATGMNTEAF
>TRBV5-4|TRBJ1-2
ASPGTGEGYT
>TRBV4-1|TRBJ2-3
ASSQDRGADTQY
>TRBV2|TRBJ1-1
ASSLDSLNTEAF
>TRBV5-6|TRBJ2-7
ASSLVVGTTPYEQY
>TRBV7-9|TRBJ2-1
ASSPLAAGDEQF
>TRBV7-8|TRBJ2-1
ASSLARGGVNNEQF
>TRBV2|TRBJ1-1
ASVQGGVI
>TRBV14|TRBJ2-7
ASSQDTLAGVYEQY
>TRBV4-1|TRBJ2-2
ASSQPPGGSNTGELF
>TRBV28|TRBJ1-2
ASSPHYYNYGYT
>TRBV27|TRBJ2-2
ASSLKWVAGGISGDTGELF
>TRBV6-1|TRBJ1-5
ASSATQFSNQPQH
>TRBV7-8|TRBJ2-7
ASSRGGFGGEYEQY
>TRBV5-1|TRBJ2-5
ASSLRDSRQETQY
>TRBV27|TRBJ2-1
ASSLRQGVEQF
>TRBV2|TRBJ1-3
ATVQVSGNTIY
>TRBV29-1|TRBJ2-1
SVEKPLNEQF
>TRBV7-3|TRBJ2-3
ASSPGGGDTQY
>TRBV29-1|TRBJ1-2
SAPEADGYT
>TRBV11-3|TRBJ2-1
ASSYGGTKDEQF
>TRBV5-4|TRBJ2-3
ASSGDRGGGSTDTQY
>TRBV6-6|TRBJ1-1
ASRITVMNTEAF
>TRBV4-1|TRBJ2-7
ASSQEPGEDYEQY
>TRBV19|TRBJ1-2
ASSTGTVYGYT
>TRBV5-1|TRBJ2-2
ASSLLAGEISGELF
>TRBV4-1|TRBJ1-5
ASSHSAGNYQPQH
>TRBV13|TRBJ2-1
AIAGLAGPNNEQF
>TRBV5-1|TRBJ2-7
ASSRYRTSGTYEQY
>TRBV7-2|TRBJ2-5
ASSPQTPQETQY
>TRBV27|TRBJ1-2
ASSSWPGRQGDYGYT
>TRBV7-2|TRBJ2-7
ASSLIEGVDEQY
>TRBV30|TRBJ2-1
AWSAGTGPFNEQF
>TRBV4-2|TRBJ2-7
ASSPRQGSYEQY
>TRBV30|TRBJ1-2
AWNPGQGVYGYT
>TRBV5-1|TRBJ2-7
ASSLEGTGTSYEQY
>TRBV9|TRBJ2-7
ASGQSGEQY
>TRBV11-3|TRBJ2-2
ASSPSRGWTGELF
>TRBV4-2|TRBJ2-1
ASSQDGAGGVNEQF
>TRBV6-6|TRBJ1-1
ASSRVEGGNTEAF
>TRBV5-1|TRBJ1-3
ASSVGTDISSGNTIY
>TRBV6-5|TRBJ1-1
ASSYAPIGTEAF
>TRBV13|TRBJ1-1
ASSFPPGGRSTEAF
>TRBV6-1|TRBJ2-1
ASSGGLAGYNEQF
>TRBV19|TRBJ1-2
ASSMTGAQGYGYT
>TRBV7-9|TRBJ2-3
ASSPWGTTDTQY
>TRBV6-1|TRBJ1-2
ASSESGQDGYT
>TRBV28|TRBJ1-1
ASSLGRALGGANTEAF
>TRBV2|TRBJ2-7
ASTQGLALWYEQY
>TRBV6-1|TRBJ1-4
ASSEIRQVNEKLF
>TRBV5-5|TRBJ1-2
ASSLKTGDGYT
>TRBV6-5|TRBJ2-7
ASSYSSPPVWEQY
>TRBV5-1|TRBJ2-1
ASSSDQTGYNEQF
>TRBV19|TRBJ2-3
ASSTLAGVDTQY